Below are 3 T cell receptor beta chains sequenced from a single sample in a study of blood T cell repertoires in COVID-19. TCRdb's copy holds only in-frame clones and misses some; the assay was immunoSEQ multiplex PCR. The sample has about 250,000 clones; about four fifths are singletons. Sample: peripheral blood. The receptor set was obtained from an elderly man with acute or convalescent COVID-19.

This chain connects TRBV5-6 to TRBJ2-3, with 8 bases lining up with TRBD2. CDR3 size: 19 residues. The V segment lost 4 bases and the J segment 5 bases; nucleotides outside the gene matches: 21. CDR1 is SGHDT, CDR2 YYEEEE, per germline. CDR3 protein: CASSRTTTTLSGSGDTQYF. CDR3 coding DNA: TGTGCCAGCAGCCGGACGACCACTACCCTGAGCGGGAGTGGAGATACGCAGTATTTT.

The gene calls are TRBV7-9 and TRBJ1-5, with TRBD1 as a possible D gene (6 bases). The V end lost 5 bases, the J end lost 5 bases, and 16 bases lay between the germline ends. The CDR3 is made up of 15 amino acids. Looked up from germline, CDR1 is SEHNR and CDR2 is FQNEAQ (reference sequence). CDR3: CASSAVGGSDQPQHF. CDR3 DNA sequence: TGTGCCAGCAGCGCCGTTGGGGGCTCGGATCAGCCCCAGCATTTT. The complete variable domain, with remaining parts taken from reference TRBV7-9 and TRBJ1-5, reads DTGVSQNPRHKITKRGQNVTFRCDPISEHNRLYWYRQTLGQGPEFLTYFQNEAQLEKSRLLSDRFSAERPKGSFSTLEIQRTEQGDSAMYLCASSAVGGSDQPQHFGDGTRLSIL.

This rearrangement joins TRBV6-1 to TRBJ2-7; tentative D call: TRBD1 (5 bases). In germline, CDR1 is MNHNS, CDR2 SASEGT. This CDR3 is built from 13 residues. Trimming removed 1 base at V and 5 bases at J, with 9 bases between. Here the CDR3 reads CASSEGARDEQYF. CDR3 DNA: TGTGCCAGCAGTGAAGGAGCCAGGGACGAGCAGTACTTC.